Sequencing of this T cell receptor beta chain was carried out in a study of response to subunit inactivated influenza vaccine. This clonotype has a handful of counts. Its target is unknown. Study conclusions and caveats: The authors put forward the suggestion that each seasonal influenza vaccination may bring in only a limited number of new T cells.

TCRdb reprocessed the RT-PCR reads via MiXCR and lists one record per CDR3 protein. Seen here are about 520,000 distinct CDR3 sequences, around 7.9% observed once, and the top ten hold under 15%. This TCR was sampled from a man aged 50-75 years who received an inactivated influenza vaccine. The sample was PBMCs from blood, taken less than 30 months after vaccination.

CDR3 nucleotides: TGTGCCAGCAGCTCGGGGGCAGCTCAGCCCCAGCATTTT. Protein sequence: CASSSGAAQPQHF. The chain employs TRBV7-9 and TRBJ1-5, with D maybe TRBD1 (6 bases). The CDR3 runs 13 residues. The V and J ends lost 4 bases and 6 bases respectively, with 10 bases between them. CDR1 and CDR2 (germline): SEHNR, FQNEAQ (reference sequence). The variable domain in full, with the rest retrieved from reference TRBV7-9 and TRBJ1-5, is DTGVSQNPRHKITKRGQNVTFRCDPISEHNRLYWYRQTLGQGPEFLTYFQNEAQLEKSRLLSDRFSAERPKGSFSTLEIQRTEQGDSAMYLCASSSGAAQPQHFGDGTRLSIL.